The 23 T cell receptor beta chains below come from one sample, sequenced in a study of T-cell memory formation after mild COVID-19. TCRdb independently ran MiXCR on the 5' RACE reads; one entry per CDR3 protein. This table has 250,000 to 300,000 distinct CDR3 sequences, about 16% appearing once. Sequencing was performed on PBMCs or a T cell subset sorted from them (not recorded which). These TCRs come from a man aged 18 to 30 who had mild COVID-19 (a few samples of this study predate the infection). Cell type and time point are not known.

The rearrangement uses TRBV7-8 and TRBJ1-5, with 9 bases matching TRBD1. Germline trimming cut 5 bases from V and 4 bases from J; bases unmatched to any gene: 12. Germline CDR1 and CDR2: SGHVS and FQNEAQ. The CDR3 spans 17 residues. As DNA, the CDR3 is TGTGCCAGCAGCCCCGGGACAGGGCGGGCCGGTAATCAGCCCCAGCATTTT. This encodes CASSPGTGRAGNQPQHF.

The CDR3 sequence: CASSSIGNYGYTF. In nucleotides, the CDR3 is TGTGCCAGCAGTTCTATCGGAAACTATGGCTACACCTTC. The V call is TRBV12-3 or TRBV12-4, the J call TRBJ1-2, with unresolved D. The CDR3 is 13 amino acids. The V gene lost 4 bases and the J gene lost 2 bases, with 8 bases spanning the gap.

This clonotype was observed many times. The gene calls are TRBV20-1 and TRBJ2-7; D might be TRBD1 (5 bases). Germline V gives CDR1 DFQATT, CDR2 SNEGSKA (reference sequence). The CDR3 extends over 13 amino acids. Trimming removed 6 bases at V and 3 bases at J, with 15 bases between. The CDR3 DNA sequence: TGCAGTGCGACAAACACAGGTTACTACGAGCAGTACTTC. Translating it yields CSATNTGYYEQYF.

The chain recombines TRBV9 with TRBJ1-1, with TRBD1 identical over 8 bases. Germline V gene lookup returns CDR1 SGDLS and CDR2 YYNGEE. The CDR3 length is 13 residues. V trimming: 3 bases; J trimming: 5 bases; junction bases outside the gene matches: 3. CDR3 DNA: TGTGCCAGCAGCGATCGACAGGGGACTGAAGCTTTCTTT. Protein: CASSDRQGTEAFF.

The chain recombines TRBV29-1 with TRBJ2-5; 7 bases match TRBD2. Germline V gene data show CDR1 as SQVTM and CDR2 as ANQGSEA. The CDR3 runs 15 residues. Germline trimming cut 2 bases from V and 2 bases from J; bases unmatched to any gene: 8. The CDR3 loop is CSVEPGRGEQETQYF. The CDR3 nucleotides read TGCAGCGTTGAACCCGGACGGGGGGAACAAGAGACCCAGTACTTC.

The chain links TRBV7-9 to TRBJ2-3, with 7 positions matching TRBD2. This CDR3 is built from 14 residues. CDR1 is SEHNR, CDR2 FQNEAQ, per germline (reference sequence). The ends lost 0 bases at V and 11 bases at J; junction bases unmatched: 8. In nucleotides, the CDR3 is TGTGCCAGCAGCTTAGCTAGGGGAGGGACCTGGCAGTATTTT. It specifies CASSLARGGTWQYF.

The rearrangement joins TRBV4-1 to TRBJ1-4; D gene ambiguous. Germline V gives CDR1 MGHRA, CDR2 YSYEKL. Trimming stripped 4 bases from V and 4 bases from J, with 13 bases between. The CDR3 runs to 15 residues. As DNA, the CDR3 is TGCGCCAGCAGCCCCCCAAACGGGCTTAATGAAAAACTGTTTTTT. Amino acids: CASSPPNGLNEKLFF.

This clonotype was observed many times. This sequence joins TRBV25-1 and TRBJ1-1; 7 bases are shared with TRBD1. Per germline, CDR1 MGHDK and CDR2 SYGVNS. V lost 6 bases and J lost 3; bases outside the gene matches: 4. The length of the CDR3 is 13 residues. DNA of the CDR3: TGTGCCAGCAGGGGACAGCTGGACACTGAAGCTTTCTTT. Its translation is CASRGQLDTEAFF.

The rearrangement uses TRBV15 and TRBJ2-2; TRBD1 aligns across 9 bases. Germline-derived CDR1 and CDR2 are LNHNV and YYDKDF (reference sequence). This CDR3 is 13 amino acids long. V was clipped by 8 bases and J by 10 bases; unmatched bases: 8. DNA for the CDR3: TGTGCCACCGGGACAGGGCTGAGCGTGGAGCTGTTTTTT. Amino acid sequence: CATGTGLSVELFF.

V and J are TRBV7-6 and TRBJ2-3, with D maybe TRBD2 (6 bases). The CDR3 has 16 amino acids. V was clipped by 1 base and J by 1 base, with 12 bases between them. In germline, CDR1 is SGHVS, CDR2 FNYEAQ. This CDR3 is CASSLGLGEGTDTQYF. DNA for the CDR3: TGTGCCAGCAGCTTAGGTTTAGGGGAGGGCACAGATACGCAGTATTTT.

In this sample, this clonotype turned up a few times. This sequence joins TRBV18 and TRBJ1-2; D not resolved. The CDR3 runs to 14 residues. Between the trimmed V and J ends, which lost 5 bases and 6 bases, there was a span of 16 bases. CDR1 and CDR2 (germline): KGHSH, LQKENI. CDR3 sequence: CASSVMDGMDGYTF. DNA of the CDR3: TGTGCCAGCTCAGTTATGGATGGGATGGATGGCTACACCTTC.

The CDR3 coding sequence is TGCGCCAGCAGCTTGGGATCGTCGGAAGGCTACACCTTC. Translating gives CASSLGSSEGYTF. The chain is built from TRBV5-1 and TRBJ1-2; D gene unclear. The V and J ends lost 0 bases and 8 bases respectively, with 11 bases between them. This CDR3 spans 13 amino acids. Germline-derived CDR1 and CDR2 are SGHRS and YFSETQ.

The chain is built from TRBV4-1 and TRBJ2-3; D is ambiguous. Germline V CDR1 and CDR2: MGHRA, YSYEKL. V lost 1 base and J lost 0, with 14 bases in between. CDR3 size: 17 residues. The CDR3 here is CASSQVAVEPSTDTQYF. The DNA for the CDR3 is TGCGCCAGCAGCCAAGTAGCCGTAGAGCCTAGCACAGATACGCAGTATTTT.

This CDR3 reads CASSDSGRGKAFF. The CDR3 coding sequence is TGTGCCAGCAGTGACTCTGGCAGGGGGAAAGCTTTCTTT. The gene calls are TRBV12-3 or TRBV12-4 and TRBJ1-1; 7 nucleotides agree with TRBD1. Trimming cost V 5 bases and J 9 bases; bases outside gene matches: 9. The length of the CDR3 is 13 residues.

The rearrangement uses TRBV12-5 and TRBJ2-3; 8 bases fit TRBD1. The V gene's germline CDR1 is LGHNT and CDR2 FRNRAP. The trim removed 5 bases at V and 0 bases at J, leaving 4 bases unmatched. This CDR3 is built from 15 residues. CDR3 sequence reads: CASGRGQASTDTQYF. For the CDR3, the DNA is TGTGCTAGTGGTCGGGGACAGGCGAGCACAGATACGCAGTATTTT.

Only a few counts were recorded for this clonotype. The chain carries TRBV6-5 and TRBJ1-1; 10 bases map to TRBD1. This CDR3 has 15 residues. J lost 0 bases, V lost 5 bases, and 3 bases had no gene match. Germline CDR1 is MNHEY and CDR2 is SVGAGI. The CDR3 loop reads CASSRQGAMNTEAFF. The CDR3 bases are TGTGCCAGCAGTCGACAGGGGGCCATGAACACTGAAGCTTTCTTT.

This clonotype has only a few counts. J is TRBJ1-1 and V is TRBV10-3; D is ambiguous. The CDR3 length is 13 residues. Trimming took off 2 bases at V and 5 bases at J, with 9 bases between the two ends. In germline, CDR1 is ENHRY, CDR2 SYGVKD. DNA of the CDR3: TGTGCCATCAGTGAGGCGGGTAAGACTGAAGCTTTCTTT. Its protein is CAISEAGKTEAFF.

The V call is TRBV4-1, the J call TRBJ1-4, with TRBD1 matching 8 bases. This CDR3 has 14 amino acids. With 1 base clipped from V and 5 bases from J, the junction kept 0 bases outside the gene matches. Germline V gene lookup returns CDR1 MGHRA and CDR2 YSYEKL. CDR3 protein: CASSQGQGNEKLFF. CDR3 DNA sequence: TGCGCCAGCAGCCAAGGACAGGGGAATGAAAAACTGTTTTTT.

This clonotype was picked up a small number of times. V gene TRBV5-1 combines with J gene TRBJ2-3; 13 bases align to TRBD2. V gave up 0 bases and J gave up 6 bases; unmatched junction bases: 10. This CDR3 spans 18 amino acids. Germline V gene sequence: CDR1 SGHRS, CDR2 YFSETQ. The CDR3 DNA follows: TGCGCCAGCAGCTTGGCCGGACTAGCGGGGGTGCCCGGGGATACGCAGTATTTT. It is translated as CASSLAGLAGVPGDTQYF.

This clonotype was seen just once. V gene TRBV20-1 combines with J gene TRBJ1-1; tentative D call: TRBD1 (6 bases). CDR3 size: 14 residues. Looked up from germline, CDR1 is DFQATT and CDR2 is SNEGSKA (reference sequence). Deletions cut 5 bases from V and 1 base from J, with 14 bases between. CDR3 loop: CSAPQTGENTEAFF. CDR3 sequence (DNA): TGCAGTGCTCCTCAGACAGGTGAGAACACTGAAGCTTTCTTT.

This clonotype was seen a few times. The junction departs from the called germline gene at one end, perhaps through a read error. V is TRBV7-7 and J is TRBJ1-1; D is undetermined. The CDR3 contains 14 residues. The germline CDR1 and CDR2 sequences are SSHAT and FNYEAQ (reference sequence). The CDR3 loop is CASSRVLGSTEAFF. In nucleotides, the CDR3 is TGTGCTAGCAGTCGTGTACTGGGTTCCACTGAAGCTTTCTTT. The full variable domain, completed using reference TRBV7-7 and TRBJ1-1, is GAGVSQSPRYKVTKRGQDVTLRCDPISSHATLYWYQQALGQGPEFLTYFNYEAQPDKSGLPSDRFSAERPEGSISTLTIQRTEQRDSAMYRCASSRVLGSTEAFFGQGTRLTVV.

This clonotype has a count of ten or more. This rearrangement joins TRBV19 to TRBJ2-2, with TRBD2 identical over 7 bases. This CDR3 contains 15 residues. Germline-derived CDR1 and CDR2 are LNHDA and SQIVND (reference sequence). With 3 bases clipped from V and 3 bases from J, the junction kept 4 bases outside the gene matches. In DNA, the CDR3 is TGTGCCAGTAGTATCCAGCGGGGTTACACCGGGGAGCTGTTTTTT. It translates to CASSIQRGYTGELFF.

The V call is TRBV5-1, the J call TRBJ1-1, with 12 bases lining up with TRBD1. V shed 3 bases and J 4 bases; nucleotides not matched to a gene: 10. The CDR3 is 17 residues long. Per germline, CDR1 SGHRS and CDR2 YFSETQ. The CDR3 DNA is TGCGCCAGCAGCTCCGGGACAGGGGGCATTAGGGGCACTGAAGCTTTCTTT. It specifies CASSSGTGGIRGTEAFF.